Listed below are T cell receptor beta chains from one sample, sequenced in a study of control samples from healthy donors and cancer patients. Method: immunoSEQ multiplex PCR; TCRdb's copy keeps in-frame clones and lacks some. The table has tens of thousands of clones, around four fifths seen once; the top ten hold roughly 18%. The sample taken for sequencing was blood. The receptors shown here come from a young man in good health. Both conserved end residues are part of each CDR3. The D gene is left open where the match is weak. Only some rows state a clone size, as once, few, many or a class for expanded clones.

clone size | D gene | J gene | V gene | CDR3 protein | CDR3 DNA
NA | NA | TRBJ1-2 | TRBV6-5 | CASSRTEENYGYTF | TGTGCCAGCAGCCGGACAGAGGAGAACTATGGCTACACCTTC
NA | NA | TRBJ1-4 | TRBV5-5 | CASSLTGINEKLFF | TGTGCCAGCAGCTTGACAGGAATTAATGAAAAACTGTTTTTT
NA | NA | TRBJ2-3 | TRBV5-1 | CASSLGGGASTDTQYF | TGCGCCAGCAGCTTGGGTGGGGGGGCCAGCACAGATACGCAGTATTTT
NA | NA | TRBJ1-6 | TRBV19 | CASSIGAMDSPLHF | TGTGCCAGTAGTATAGGGGCCATGGATTCACCCCTCCACTTT
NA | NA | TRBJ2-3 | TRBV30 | CAWSMLAGGTQYF | TGTGCCTGGAGTATGCTAGCTGGCGGTACGCAGTATTTT
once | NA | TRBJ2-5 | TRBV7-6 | CASTRGDPGTQYF | TGTGCCAGCACCCGCGGGGATCCGGGGACCCAGTACTTC
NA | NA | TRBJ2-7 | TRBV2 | CASSESAGTQYEQYF | TGTGCCAGCAGTGAAAGCGCCGGGACACAATACGAGCAGTACTTC
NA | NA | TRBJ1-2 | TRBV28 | CASSPQGRYYGYTF | TGTGCCAGCAGTCCCCAGGGGCGGTACTATGGCTACACCTTC
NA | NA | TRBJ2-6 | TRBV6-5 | CASHVSSGANVLTF | TGTGCCAGCCACGTCTCTTCTGGGGCCAACGTCCTGACTTTC
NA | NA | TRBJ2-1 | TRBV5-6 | CASIRMSSYNEQFF | TGTGCCAGCATCAGAATGAGCTCCTACAATGAGCAGTTCTTC
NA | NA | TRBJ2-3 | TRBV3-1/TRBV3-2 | CASSLVLADTQYF | TGTGCCAGCAGCCTAGTCCTCGCAGATACGCAGTATTTT
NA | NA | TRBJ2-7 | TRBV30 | CAWSTTLTNQQYF | TGTGCCTGGAGTACGACCCTGACTAACCAGCAGTACTTC
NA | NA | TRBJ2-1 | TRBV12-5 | CASGLGQAYNEQFF | TGTGCTAGTGGTTTGGGACAGGCCTACAATGAGCAGTTCTTC
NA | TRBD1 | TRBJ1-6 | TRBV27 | CASSPGQGNSPLHF | TGTGCCAGCAGTCCAGGACAGGGGAATTCACCCCTCCACTTT
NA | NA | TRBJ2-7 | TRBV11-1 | CASSLTHGRYYEQYF | TGTGCCAGCAGCCTCACACACGGGCGGTACTACGAGCAGTACTTC
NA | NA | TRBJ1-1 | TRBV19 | CASSSPLGLTEAFF | TGTGCCAGTAGTTCCCCTTTAGGGCTCACTGAAGCTTTCTTT
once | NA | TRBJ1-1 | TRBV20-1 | CSARGPGEAFF | TGCAGTGCTAGAGGGCCAGGGGAAGCTTTCTTT
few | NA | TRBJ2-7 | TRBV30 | CAWRLHSEQYF | TGTGCCTGGAGACTCCACAGCGAGCAGTACTTC
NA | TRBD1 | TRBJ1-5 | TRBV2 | CASSLTGLNQPQHF | TGTGCCAGCAGTCTGACAGGGTTAAATCAGCCCCAGCATTTT
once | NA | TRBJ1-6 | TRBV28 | CASSPTSGAIPPLHF | TGTGCCAGCAGTCCGACATCCGGGGCGATTCCACCCCTCCACTTT
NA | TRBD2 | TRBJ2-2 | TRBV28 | CASSRPSGGADTGELFF | TGTGCCAGCAGTCGACCTAGCGGGGGGGCGGACACCGGGGAGCTGTTTTTT
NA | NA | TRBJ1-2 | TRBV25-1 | CASSNYSLSNGYTF | TGTGCCAGCAGTAATTACAGCCTGAGTAATGGCTACACCTTC
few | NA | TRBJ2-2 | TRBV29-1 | CSVSGTNTGELFF | TGCAGCGTTTCCGGAACGAACACCGGGGAGCTGTTTTTT
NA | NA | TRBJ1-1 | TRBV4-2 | CASSQEGGTSLHTEAFF | TGTGCCAGCAGCCAAGAGGGGGGGACCAGCTTGCACACTGAAGCTTTCTTT
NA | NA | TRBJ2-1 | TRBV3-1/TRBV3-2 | CASSQDRAGFQQFF | TGTGCCAGCAGCCAAGATCGAGCGGGCTTCCAGCAGTTCTTC
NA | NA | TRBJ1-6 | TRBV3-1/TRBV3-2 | CASSPWGVNSPLHF | TGTGCCAGCAGCCCCTGGGGGGTTAATTCACCCCTCCACTTT
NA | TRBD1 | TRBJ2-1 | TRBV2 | CASSDRDRGLDEQFF | TGTGCCAGCAGTGACCGGGACAGGGGGCTCGATGAGCAGTTCTTC
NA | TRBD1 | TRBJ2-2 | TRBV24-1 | CATSDWGQGQSGELFF | TGTGCCACCAGTGATTGGGGACAGGGTCAATCCGGGGAGCTGTTTTTT
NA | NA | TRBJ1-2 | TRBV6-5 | CASSHREVGYGYTF | TGTGCCAGCAGTCACAGGGAGGTAGGCTATGGCTACACCTTC
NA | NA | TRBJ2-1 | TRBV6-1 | CASSEGWTVRSEQFF | TGTGCCAGCAGTGAAGGGTGGACAGTAAGGTCAGAGCAGTTCTTC
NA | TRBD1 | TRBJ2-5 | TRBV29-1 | CSVVDRGDETQYF | TGCAGCGTTGTGGACAGGGGGGACGAGACCCAGTACTTC
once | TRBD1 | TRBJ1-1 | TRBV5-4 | CASSVTGGGTEAFF | TGTGCCAGCAGCGTAACAGGGGGCGGTACTGAAGCTTTCTTT
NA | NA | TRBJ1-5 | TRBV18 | CASSPTHSNQPQHF | TGTGCCAGCTCACCGACACATAGCAATCAGCCCCAGCATTTT
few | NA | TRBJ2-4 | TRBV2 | CASSLVQGRNIQYF | TGTGCCAGCAGCCTCGTCCAGGGGAGGAACATTCAGTACTTC
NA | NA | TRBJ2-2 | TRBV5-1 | CASTPDGPRNTGELFF | TGCGCCAGCACCCCGGACGGCCCACGCAACACCGGGGAGCTGTTTTTT
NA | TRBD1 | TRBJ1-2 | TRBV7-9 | CASSTGRQGANYGYTF | TGTGCCAGCAGCACAGGGAGGCAGGGGGCTAACTATGGCTACACCTTC
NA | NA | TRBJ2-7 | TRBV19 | CASSIRAYRDSYYEQYF | TGTGCCAGTAGTATAAGGGCTTACCGCGACAGCTACTACGAGCAGTACTTC
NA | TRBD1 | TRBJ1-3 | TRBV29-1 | CSVEGDRVGNTIYF | TGCAGCGTTGAAGGTGACAGGGTTGGAAACACCATATATTTT
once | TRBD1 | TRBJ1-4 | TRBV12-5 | CASGFSLGTGGYINEKLFF | TGTGCTAGTGGTTTCTCATTAGGGACAGGGGGCTACATTAATGAAAAACTGTTTTTT
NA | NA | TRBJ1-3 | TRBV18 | CASSRDRRSSGNTIYF | TGTGCCAGCTCTCGCGACAGGCGCTCCTCTGGAAACACCATATATTTT
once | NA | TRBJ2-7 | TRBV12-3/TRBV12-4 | CASSSYYEQYF | TGTGCCAGCAGTTCCTACTACGAGCAGTACTTC